These 22 T cell receptor beta chains share one sample of origin, sequenced in a study of regulatory T cells in long-lasting Graves disease. Time point in this sample: persistent/refractory GD, antithyroid drugs over 5 years with positive TRAb. With RNA extracted from PBMCs as input, the TCR library was made. Investigators prepared the TCR beta libraries by applying iRepertoire HTBI primers and Arm-PCR of CDR3 regions. TCRdb reprocessed the multiplex PCR reads with MiXCR, giving one entry per CDR3 protein. The sample has a few hundred thousand distinct CDR3 sequences, 23% seen once. The input for sequencing was peripheral blood mononuclear cells (PBMCs), taken when the disease was refractory, from a patient treated with antithyroid drugs. Every receptor here comes from a female donor with Graves disease.

The V gene is TRBV9, the J gene TRBJ2-7, with 7 bases identical to TRBD2. Per germline, CDR1 SGDLS and CDR2 YYNGEE. This CDR3 region has 14 residues. Unmatched junction bases numbered 6, after V lost 4 bases and J lost 2 bases. The CDR3 nucleotides are TGTGCCAGCAGCTTTCGGGACTACCCCTACGAGCAGTACTTC. This codes for CASSFRDYPYEQYF.

This clonotype was detected ten times or more. V and J are TRBV24-1 and TRBJ2-7, with D maybe TRBD2 (6 bases). Trimming stripped 8 bases from V and 2 bases from J, with 12 bases between. This CDR3 comprises 13 residues. CDR1 and CDR2 (germline): KGHDR, SFDVKD. The CDR3 region has the DNA TGTGCCACCACCCGGAGGGGAACCTACGAGCAGTACTTC. It is translated as CATTRRGTYEQYF.

The chain has TRBV11-2 and TRBJ1-1; 12 bases fit TRBD1. Germline CDR1 is SGHAT and CDR2 is FQNNGV. The CDR3 is 17 residues long. The junction had 5 bases not matched to a gene; V was cut back by 2 bases and J by 1 base. The CDR3 DNA sequence: TGTGCCAGCAGCTTACTCGGGACAGGGGGCACGAACACTGAAGCTTTCTTT. As protein: CASSLLGTGGTNTEAFF.

This clonotype was observed a handful of times. The chain has TRBV20-1 and TRBJ2-1; TRBD2 might be the D (5 bases). Trimming shortened V by 0 bases and J by 5 bases, and 14 bases separated the two germline ends. The CDR3 spans 15 residues. The germline gives CDR1 DFQATT, CDR2 SNEGSKA (reference sequence). The CDR3 loop is CSARDQAATHNEQFF. The DNA of the CDR3 is TGCAGTGCTAGAGATCAAGCGGCGACGCACAATGAGCAGTTCTTC.

The CDR3 loop is CSAKHPSSYNEQFF. CDR3 DNA sequence: TGCAGTGCAAAACACCCTAGCTCCTACAATGAGCAGTTCTTC. The J gene is TRBJ2-1, the V gene TRBV20-1; D call uncertain. In germline, CDR1 is DFQATT, CDR2 SNEGSKA (reference sequence). This CDR3 has 14 amino acids. The V and J ends lost 6 bases and 0 bases respectively, with 12 bases between them.

The chain joins TRBV7-7 to TRBJ2-5; TRBD2 might be the D (6 bases). Deletions cut 2 bases from V and 2 bases from J, with 15 bases between. The CDR3 totals 16 residues. The germline V gene encodes CDR1 SSHAT and CDR2 FNYEAQ (reference sequence). In nucleotides, the CDR3 is TGTGCCAGCAGCTTATCTTCGGGAGAAAAACAAGAGACCCAGTACTTC. Translating it yields CASSLSSGEKQETQYF. The variable domain in full, completed from reference TRBV7-7 and TRBJ2-5, reads GAGVSQSPRYKVTKRGQDVTLRCDPISSHATLYWYQQALGQGPEFLTYFNYEAQPDKSGLPSDRFSAERPEGSISTLTIQRTEQRDSAMYRCASSLSSGEKQETQYFGPGTRLLVL.

The chain is built from TRBV28 and TRBJ1-2; no firm D call. V dropped 10 bases and J dropped 4 bases, with 16 bases sitting between them. The CDR3 has 13 amino acids. The germline CDR1 and CDR2 sequences are MDHEN and SYDVKM. CDR3 bases: TGTGCCACCATGTCTGCGGTCTTCTATGGCTACACCTTC. Residues: CATMSAVFYGYTF.

This clonotype was detected many times. This CDR3 is CSAEKGLAGGPSYEQYF. In DNA form, the CDR3 reads TGCAGTGCCGAAAAGGGTCTAGCGGGAGGGCCCTCCTACGAGCAGTACTTC. V usage is TRBV20-1 and J usage is TRBJ2-7; the match to TRBD2 covers 12 bases. The CDR3 extends over 17 amino acids. V gave up 6 bases and J gave up 0 bases; unmatched junction bases: 12. Germline CDR1 DFQATT, CDR2 SNEGSKA (reference sequence).

The chain couples TRBV4-1 to TRBJ1-1; 7 bases align to TRBD1. CDR1 is MGHRA and CDR2 is YSYEKL in the germline V gene. The CDR3 is made up of 14 amino acids. The ends lost 6 bases at V and 3 bases at J; junction bases unmatched: 7. The CDR3 region is CASRFQGGDTEAFF. The CDR3 DNA is TGCGCCAGCAGATTTCAGGGGGGGGACACTGAAGCTTTCTTT.

The chain couples TRBV19 to TRBJ2-5, with D hard to call. Germline V lookup: CDR1 LNHDA, CDR2 SQIVND (reference sequence). Trimming pared 1 base from V and 2 bases from J, leaving 11 bases between. The CDR3 loop spans 15 amino acids. The CDR3 DNA sequence: TGTGCCAGTAGTATAGTTAGCCAGACTCAAGAGACCCAGTACTTC. Its translation is CASSIVSQTQETQYF.

The rearrangement uses TRBV5-6 and TRBJ2-7, with D hard to call. The CDR3 spans 12 residues. Germline loops: CDR1 SGHDT, CDR2 YYEEEE. With 2 bases removed from V and 4 bases from J, the gap between germline ends came to 7 bases. CDR3 sequence: CASSFLSYEQYF. The CDR3, as DNA: TGTGCCAGCAGCTTTTTGTCTTACGAGCAGTACTTC.

This clonotype was detected a few times. V usage is TRBV6-1 and J usage is TRBJ2-7; 7 bases are shared with TRBD2. Germline-derived CDR1 and CDR2 are MNHNS and SASEGT. V gave up 2 bases and J gave up 0 bases; unmatched junction bases: 1. The CDR3 extends over 14 amino acids. CDR3 in DNA: TGTGCCAGCAGTGAATGGGGGGGCTCCTACGAGCAGTACTTC. It codes for CASSEWGGSYEQYF.

This clonotype was recorded a few times. In DNA form, the CDR3 reads TGCGCCAGTCAGCGAGACGTGGGAGAGACCCAGTACTTC. The encoded protein is CASQRDVGETQYF. The V and J genes are TRBV5-1 and TRBJ2-5; D is unclear. V dropped 8 bases and J dropped 4 bases, with 15 bases sitting between them. The CDR3 totals 13 residues. The germline gives CDR1 SGHRS, CDR2 YFSETQ.

This clonotype was seen repeatedly, ten times or more. This chain connects TRBV7-2 to TRBJ2-7; D possibly corresponds to TRBD2 (5 bases). With 3 bases removed from V and 5 bases from J, the gap between germline ends came to 5 bases. Germline V gives CDR1 SGHTA, CDR2 FQGNSA. The CDR3 consists of 11 residues. The CDR3 bases are TGTGCCAGCAGCTTCGGGAACGAGCAGTACTTC. Amino acid sequence: CASSFGNEQYF.

This clonotype was counted between two and nine times. This may be a read error: a much more frequent sequence differs by one nucleotide. The J gene is TRBJ2-5, the V gene TRBV2, with 9 bases that match TRBD2. CDR3 length equals 16 residues. Germline trimming cut 11 bases from V and 7 bases from J; bases unmatched to any gene: 20. The germline V gene has CDR1 SNHLY and CDR2 FYNNEI. CDR3 sequence reads: CASQGGVSGSLGTQYF. The CDR3 DNA is TGTGCCTCCCAAGGTGGAGTTAGCGGGAGCTTGGGGACCCAGTACTTC.

In its sample, this clonotype was seen many times. A read error may account for a junction end that differs from germline. This chain links TRBV29-1 with TRBJ1-2; weak D call: TRBD1 (5 bases). The CDR3 loop spans 10 amino acids. The germline V gene encodes CDR1 SQVTM and CDR2 ANQGSEA. The CDR3 loop reads CSVMGDSPFF. The CDR3 bases are TGCAGCGTCATGGGAGACAGCCCATTCTTC.

The sample holds many counts of this clonotype. The chain carries TRBV2 and TRBJ1-4; possible D gene TRBD1, 5 bases. V was shortened by 4 bases and J by 14 bases, with 17 bases between the two germline ends. In germline, CDR1 is SNHLY, CDR2 FYNNEI. CDR3 length: 13 amino acids. CDR3 DNA sequence: TGTGCCAGCAGTGGCCGGGACGGCCGGCCGCTGTTTTTT. Residues: CASSGRDGRPLFF. Combining the CDR3 with reference TRBV2 and TRBJ1-4 gives the whole variable domain EPEVTQTPSHQVTQMGQEVILRCVPISNHLYFYWYRQILGQKVEFLVSFYNNEISEKSEIFDDQFSVERPDGSNFTLKIRSTKLEDSAMYFCASSGRDGRPLFFGSGTQLSVL.

This clonotype was counted a single time. A much larger clone lies one base from this, so it may be a read error. The chain is built from TRBV12-3 or TRBV12-4 and TRBJ2-7; 7 bases fit TRBD2. The CDR3 has 15 residues. The CDR3 DNA reads as TGTGCCAGCAGTTTTTCTCCTAGCGGCCCGTACGAGCAGCACTTC. Translation: CASSFSPSGPYEQHF.

The chain uses TRBV19 and TRBJ2-2; no clear D. CDR3 length: 15 amino acids. Trimming removed 10 bases at V and 3 bases at J, with 18 bases between. Germline assignment: CDR1 LNHDA and CDR2 SQIVND (reference sequence). The CDR3 protein is CATNPRQKDTGELFF. The CDR3 DNA reads TGTGCCACAAACCCCCGGCAAAAGGACACCGGGGAGCTGTTTTTT.

Worth noting for this clonotype: A much larger clone sits a single nucleotide away, making a read error possible. The chain joins TRBV6-4 to TRBJ2-5; TRBD2 matches 11 bases. This CDR3 spans 15 amino acids. CDR1 is MRHNA, CDR2 SNTAGT, per germline. The trim removed 6 bases at V and 2 bases at J, leaving 5 bases unmatched. This chain's CDR3 is CASSLTSGKQETQYF. The CDR3 nucleotides read TGTGCCAGCAGCTTGACTAGCGGGAAGCAAGAGACCCAGTACTTC.

The V and J genes are TRBV20-1 and TRBJ1-1; D gene unclear. Germline V gene lookup returns CDR1 DFQATT and CDR2 SNEGSKA (reference sequence). This CDR3 spans 10 amino acids. Deletions cut 7 bases from V and 9 bases from J, with 12 bases between. CDR3 DNA: TGCAGTGTTAAAGCCTTTAAAGCTTTCTTT. This gives the protein CSVKAFKAFF.

This clonotype was observed a few times. The chain is built from TRBV11-2 and TRBJ2-2, with TRBD2 matching over 12 bases. The CDR3 spans 18 residues. With 4 bases clipped from V and 5 bases from J, the junction kept 11 bases outside the gene matches. Per the germline V gene, CDR1 is SGHAT and CDR2 is FQNNGV. The CDR3 loop is CASSSRTSGTVGTGELFF. CDR3 in DNA: TGTGCCAGCAGCTCCCGGACTAGCGGGACAGTCGGGACCGGGGAGCTGTTTTTT.